This TCR beta chain was sequenced during a study of circulating CD8 cells and anti-PD-1 response in melanoma. The wider study: About 45% of the 13 patients had prior targeted therapy or immunotherapy; seven did not.

Four subsets defined by PD-1 and/or TIGIT were sorted from live CD3+CD8+TCRalphabeta+ cells. Notes on the study in general: Tumor reactivity was tested by peptide assays on expanded sorted subsets. Clonotype sharing was highest between DPOS and TIGIT subsets.

The germline V gene encodes CDR1 MNHEY and CDR2 SVGEGT. The CDR3 consists of 14 residues. V dropped 7 bases and J dropped 5 bases, with 14 bases sitting between them. The table lists this clonotype with a few counts. What it recognizes is unknown. A much larger clone lies one base from this, so it may be a read error. Each library started from around 15 ng of total RNA using the QIAseq Immune Repertoire TCR panel. A single record per CDR3 protein comes from TCRdb applying MiXCR to the reads. The data show about 660 distinct CDR3 sequences, over 6% seen once. The sequencing used CD8+ T cells from PBMCs, collected at baseline or after one month of anti-PD-1 therapy (not recorded which). The chain employs TRBV6-2 or TRBV6-3 and TRBJ2-2; perhaps TRBD2 as D (5 bases). The receptor comes from a human donor with melanoma. The CDR3 spells CASTPRTGTGELFF. The CDR3 DNA follows: TGTGCCAGCACCCCCCGGACTGGGACCGGGGAGCTGTTTTTT.